Listed here are 23 T cell receptor beta chains from one sample, sequenced in a study of blood T cells in healthy people across ages. The authors ran a second PCR of about 7 to 11 cycles using a sample-barcoded 5' primer and a J-beta primer mix. TCRdb itself ran the 5' RACE reads through MiXCR, one entry per CDR3 protein. This sample yields approximately 600,000 distinct CDR3 sequences, of which about 54% are seen a single time; around 37% belongs to the top ten. The sequenced material came from blood. All receptors derive from a man aged 55 to 70 in good health.

Details on this clonotype: A much larger clone lies a single base off, so this may be a read error. The rearrangement uses TRBV5-1 and TRBJ2-7; 8 nucleotides match TRBD1. This CDR3 region has 13 residues. The germline V gene encodes CDR1 SGHRS and CDR2 YFSETQ. The CDR3 sequence: CASRFTGGYEQYF. CDR3 in DNA: TGCGCCAGCCGCTTTACAGGGGGCTACGAGCAGTACTTC.

The gene calls are TRBV27 and TRBJ2-1; D is ambiguous. Per the germline V gene, CDR1 is MNHEY and CDR2 is SMNVEV (reference sequence). Trimming stripped 2 bases from V and 6 bases from J, with 11 bases between. The CDR3 is 14 amino acids. The CDR3 DNA reads as TGTGCCAGCAGTTTAAATGGGCACAGCAATGAGCAGTTCTTC. This translates into CASSLNGHSNEQFF.

The gene calls are TRBV20-1 and TRBJ2-1; D might be TRBD1 (6 bases). V lost 6 bases to trimming and J lost 8 bases, with 11 bases between them. CDR1 is DFQATT and CDR2 is SNEGSKA in the germline V gene (reference sequence). This CDR3 region has 11 residues. In nucleotides, the CDR3 is TGCAGTGCCAACAGGGTCGATGAGCAGTTCTTC. Translation: CSANRVDEQFF.

The chain couples TRBV20-1 to TRBJ2-1, with unresolved D. V was clipped by 0 bases and J by 9 bases, with 15 bases between them. CDR3 length: 14 residues. CDR1 and CDR2 from the germline V gene are DFQATT and SNEGSKA (reference sequence). CDR3 region: CSARDAGSWSEQFF. In DNA form, the CDR3 reads TGCAGTGCTAGAGATGCCGGGTCCTGGAGTGAGCAGTTCTTC.

The chain has TRBV11-3 and TRBJ1-1; D uncertain. The CDR3 consists of 12 residues. Germline V gene lookup returns CDR1 SGHNT and CDR2 YENEEA. Trimming stripped 4 bases from V and 3 bases from J, with 6 bases between. The CDR3 loop is CASSYGDTEAFF. CDR3 nucleotides: TGTGCCAGCAGCTACGGGGACACTGAAGCTTTCTTT.

Only a few counts were recorded for this clonotype. This sequence joins TRBV29-1 and TRBJ2-3; perhaps TRBD1 as D (5 bases). Germline CDR1 is SQVTM and CDR2 is ANQGSEA. V was pared by 2 bases and J by 0 bases, with 9 bases between. This CDR3 comprises 14 residues. CDR3 coding DNA: TGCAGCGTTGAAAGGGGAACTAGCACAGATACGCAGTATTTT. Amino acid sequence: CSVERGTSTDTQYF.

This clonotype was observed a handful of times. The V gene is TRBV7-9, the J gene TRBJ2-5; TRBD2 aligns across 7 bases. The V segment lost 1 base and the J segment 1 base; nucleotides outside the gene matches: 3. The CDR3 totals 15 residues. Germline-derived CDR1 and CDR2 are SEHNR and FQNEAQ (reference sequence). Here the CDR3 reads CASSLVPSGQETQYF. DNA of the CDR3: TGTGCCAGCAGCTTAGTGCCTAGCGGCCAAGAGACCCAGTACTTC.

The sample holds a few counts of this clonotype. The chain uses TRBV20-1 and TRBJ2-7, with D maybe TRBD2 (6 bases). V lost 3 bases to trimming and J lost 0 bases, with 12 bases between them. Germline V gene data show CDR1 as DFQATT and CDR2 as SNEGSKA (reference sequence). The length of the CDR3 is 14 residues. CDR3 loop: CSARGGRASYEQYF. As DNA, the CDR3 is TGCAGTGCTAGGGGGGGACGGGCCTCCTACGAGCAGTACTTC.

In this sample, this clonotype turned up a few times. The rearrangement links TRBV4-1 to TRBJ1-2; D is undetermined. The CDR3 is 15 residues long. V was shortened by 0 bases and J by 8 bases, with 16 bases between the two germline ends. Germline CDR1 is MGHRA and CDR2 is YSYEKL. The CDR3 loop reads CASSQDTGVQYGYTF. The CDR3 DNA sequence: TGCGCCAGCAGCCAAGATACCGGGGTACAGTACGGCTACACCTTC.

J is TRBJ2-2 and V is TRBV20-1; 12 bases line up with TRBD2. With 0 bases clipped from V and 2 bases from J, the junction kept 4 bases outside the gene matches. Per germline, CDR1 DFQATT and CDR2 SNEGSKA (reference sequence). The CDR3 is made up of 17 amino acids. CDR3 amino acids: CSARDRLAGVNTGELFF. The CDR3 region has the DNA TGCAGTGCTAGAGATAGACTAGCGGGGGTTAACACCGGGGAGCTGTTTTTT.

V and J are TRBV12-3 or TRBV12-4 and TRBJ1-6; 8 bases map to TRBD1. J gave up 5 bases and V 3 bases, and 9 bases lay outside the gene matches. The CDR3 is 17 residues long. The CDR3: CASSFTTGVWDNSPLHF. CDR3 coding DNA: TGTGCCAGCAGTTTTACGACAGGGGTCTGGGATAATTCACCCCTCCACTTT.

The gene calls are TRBV20-1 and TRBJ2-7, with D possibly TRBD1 on 5 matching bases. Germline assignment: CDR1 DFQATT and CDR2 SNEGSKA (reference sequence). The germline V and J ends were trimmed by 3 bases and 1 base, with 13 bases remaining between them. This CDR3 is 14 amino acids long. The CDR3 DNA reads as TGCAGTGCTAGTCTCAGGGTAGGATCCTACGAGCAGTACTTC. Protein sequence: CSASLRVGSYEQYF.

The table lists this clonotype with a few counts. CDR3: CASSTQLAGQETQYF. Written as DNA, the CDR3 is TGTGCCAGCAGCACGCAATTAGCGGGGCAAGAGACCCAGTACTTC. This chain links TRBV7-8 with TRBJ2-5; TRBD2 aligns across 8 bases. Germline assignment: CDR1 SGHVS and CDR2 FQNEAQ. J lost 2 bases, V lost 5 bases, and 7 bases had no gene match. The CDR3 totals 15 residues.

The CDR3 spells CASRARGTDTQYF. The CDR3 coding sequence is TGTGCCAGCAGAGCTAGGGGCACAGATACGCAGTATTTT. The chain joins TRBV6-1 to TRBJ2-3; D is unclear. The V and J ends lost 6 bases and 1 base respectively, with 8 bases between them. The CDR3 loop spans 13 amino acids. The germline V gene has CDR1 MNHNS and CDR2 SASEGT.

This clonotype was seen once. The V call is TRBV6-1, the J call TRBJ2-3, with TRBD2 matching over 9 bases. This CDR3 is 16 amino acids long. V gave up 1 base and J gave up 4 bases; unmatched junction bases: 6. Germline loops: CDR1 MNHNS, CDR2 SASEGT. The CDR3 DNA sequence: TGTGCCAGCAGTGAAGGGGCTAGCGGGGCCGCAGATACGCAGTATTTT. Its translation is CASSEGASGAADTQYF.

The table lists this clonotype with a few counts. J is TRBJ1-5 and V is TRBV14; 9 bases are a match to TRBD1. The CDR3 length is 18 residues. From germline, CDR1 is SGHDN and CDR2 FVKESK. V dropped 0 bases and J dropped 2; count of bases not matched to a gene: 8. CDR3 region: CASSQEGWDRAGNQPQHF. Written as DNA, the CDR3 is TGTGCCAGCAGCCAAGAGGGTTGGGACAGGGCTGGCAATCAGCCCCAGCATTTT.

The rearrangement links TRBV20-1 to TRBJ2-1, with 9 bases aligning to TRBD2. Per the germline V gene, CDR1 is DFQATT and CDR2 is SNEGSKA (reference sequence). The J segment lost 1 base and the V segment lost 7 bases, leaving 8 bases of the junction unmatched. The CDR3 has 15 residues. CDR3 amino acids: CSVPSGVTSYNEQFF. Here the CDR3 DNA reads TGCAGTGTCCCTAGCGGGGTCACGTCCTACAATGAGCAGTTCTTC.

This clonotype was observed a handful of times. This sequence joins TRBV6-6 and TRBJ2-3; 8 positions match TRBD2. The CDR3 has 15 amino acids. Looked up from germline, CDR1 is MNHNY and CDR2 is SVGAGI (reference sequence). V shed 5 bases, J shed 2 bases, and the junction held 6 bases outside the gene matches. The CDR3 coding sequence is TGTGCCAGCAGTCGCCGGGGGGGTACCACAGATACGCAGTATTTT. This codes for CASSRRGGTTDTQYF.

This clonotype was observed a few times. This chain connects TRBV11-2 to TRBJ1-4; D gene unclear. Germline CDR1 and CDR2: SGHAT and FQNNGV. The length of the CDR3 is 11 residues. The V end was cut by 5 bases, the J end by 6 bases, with 4 bases between. The DNA of the CDR3 is TGTGCCAGCAGCCTCGATGAAAAACTGTTTTTT. This gives the protein CASSLDEKLFF.

This clonotype was seen a single time. This chain joins TRBV20-1 and TRBJ2-5, with TRBD1 matching over 7 bases. With V trimmed by 2 bases and J by 2 bases, 11 bases remained unmatched. The CDR3 spans 16 residues. Germline loops: CDR1 DFQATT, CDR2 SNEGSKA (reference sequence). The CDR3 loop is CSARMQGVILQETQYF. CDR3 nucleotides: TGCAGTGCTAGAATGCAGGGGGTCATTTTACAAGAGACCCAGTACTTC.

The V call is TRBV2, the J call TRBJ2-5, with D tentatively TRBD1 (6 bases). V lost 6 bases and J lost 0, with 14 bases in between. The CDR3 has 15 amino acids. The germline V gene has CDR1 SNHLY and CDR2 FYNNEI. The CDR3 protein is CASRMDSHYQETQYF. The CDR3 DNA reads as TGTGCCAGCAGGATGGACAGCCACTACCAAGAGACCCAGTACTTC. Drawing the rest from reference TRBV2 and TRBJ2-5, the complete variable domain is EPEVTQTPSHQVTQMGQEVILRCVPISNHLYFYWYRQILGQKVEFLVSFYNNEISEKSEIFDDQFSVERPDGSNFTLKIRSTKLEDSAMYFCASRMDSHYQETQYFGPGTRLLVL.

V is TRBV12-3 or TRBV12-4 and J is TRBJ2-4; D might be TRBD2 (5 bases). V shed 1 base and J shed 4 bases, with 11 bases lying between them. CDR3 size: 15 residues. CDR3 amino acids: CASSLVGNVKNIQYF. In DNA, the CDR3 is TGTGCCAGCAGTTTAGTCGGGAATGTGAAAAACATTCAGTACTTC.

The chain combines TRBV5-1 with TRBJ2-3; 11 bases fit TRBD2. This CDR3 contains 15 residues. The junction had 10 bases not matched to a gene; V was cut back by 5 bases and J by 8 bases. Looked up from germline, CDR1 is SGHRS and CDR2 is YFSETQ. Here the CDR3 DNA reads TGCGCCAGCAGACAGACTAGCGGGGCCGCAGGTACGCAGTATTTT. Translation gives CASRQTSGAAGTQYF.